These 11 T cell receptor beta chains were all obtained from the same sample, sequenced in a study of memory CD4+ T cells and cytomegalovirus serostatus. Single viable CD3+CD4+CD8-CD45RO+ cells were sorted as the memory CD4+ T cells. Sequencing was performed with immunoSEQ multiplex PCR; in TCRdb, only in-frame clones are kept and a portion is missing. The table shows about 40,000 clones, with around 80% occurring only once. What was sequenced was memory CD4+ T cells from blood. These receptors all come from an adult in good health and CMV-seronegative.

The CDR3 spells CASSFFYKPYEQYF. CDR3 nucleotide sequence: TGTGCCAGCAGTTTCTTCTACAAACCTTACGAGCAGTACTTC. The genes are TRBV28 and TRBJ2-7; D gene unclear. The length of the CDR3 is 14 residues. The V gene's germline CDR1 is MDHEN and CDR2 SYDVKM. The ends were cut back, 3 bases at V and 4 bases at J, with 13 bases in the middle.

Here the CDR3 DNA reads TGTGCCAGCCTGCGTCATCGGAGTGCAGATACGCAGTATTTT. Translating gives CASLRHRSADTQYF. J is TRBJ2-3 and V is TRBV6-5; D unresolved. Trimming took off 8 bases at V and 4 bases at J, with 16 bases between the two ends. Germline CDR1 and CDR2: MNHEY and SVGAGI. The length of the CDR3 is 14 residues.

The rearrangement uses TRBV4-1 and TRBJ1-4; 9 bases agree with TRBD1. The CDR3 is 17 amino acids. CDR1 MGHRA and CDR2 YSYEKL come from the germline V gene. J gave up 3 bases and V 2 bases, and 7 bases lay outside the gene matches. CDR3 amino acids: CASSQNRGRRANEKLFF. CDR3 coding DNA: TGCGCCAGCAGCCAAAACAGGGGGCGCAGAGCTAATGAAAAACTGTTTTTT.

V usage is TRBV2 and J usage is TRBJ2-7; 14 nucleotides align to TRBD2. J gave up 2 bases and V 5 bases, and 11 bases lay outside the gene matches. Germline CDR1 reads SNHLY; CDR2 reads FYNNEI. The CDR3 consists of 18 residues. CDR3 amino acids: CASSRPTSGRAMTYEQYF. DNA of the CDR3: TGTGCCAGCAGTCGACCGACTAGCGGGAGGGCTATGACCTACGAGCAGTACTTC.

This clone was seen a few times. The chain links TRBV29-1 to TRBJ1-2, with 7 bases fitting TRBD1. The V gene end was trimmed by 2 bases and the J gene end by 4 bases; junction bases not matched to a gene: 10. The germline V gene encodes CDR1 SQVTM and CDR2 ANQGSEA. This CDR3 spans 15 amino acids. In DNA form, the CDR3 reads TGCAGCGTTGAAATGAGAGGGGGCGGAGGCTATGGCTACACCTTC. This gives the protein CSVEMRGGGGYGYTF.

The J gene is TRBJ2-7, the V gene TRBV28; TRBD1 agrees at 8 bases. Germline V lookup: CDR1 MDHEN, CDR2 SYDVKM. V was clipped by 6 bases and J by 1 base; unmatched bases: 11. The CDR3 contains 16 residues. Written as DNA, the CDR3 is TGTGCCAGCAGATACACCAGGGGGCGCGGGTCCTACGAGCAGTACTTC. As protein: CASRYTRGRGSYEQYF. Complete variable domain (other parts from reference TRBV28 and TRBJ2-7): DVKVTQSSRYLVKRTGEKVFLECVQDMDHENMFWYRQDPGLGLRLIYFSYDVKMKEKGDIPEGYSVSREKKERFSLILESASTNQTSMYLCASRYTRGRGSYEQYFGPGTRLTVT.

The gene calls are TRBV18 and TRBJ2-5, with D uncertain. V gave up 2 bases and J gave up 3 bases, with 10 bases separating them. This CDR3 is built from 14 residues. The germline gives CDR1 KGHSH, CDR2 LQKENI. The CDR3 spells CASSPIVLKETQYF. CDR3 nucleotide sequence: TGTGCCAGCTCACCAATCGTTCTTAAAGAGACCCAGTACTTC.

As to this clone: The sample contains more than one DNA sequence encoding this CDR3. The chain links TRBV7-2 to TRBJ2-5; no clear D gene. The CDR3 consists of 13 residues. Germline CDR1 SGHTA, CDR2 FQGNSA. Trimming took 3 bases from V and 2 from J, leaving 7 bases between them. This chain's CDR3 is CASSLVQQETQYF. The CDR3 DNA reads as TGTGCCAGCAGCTTGGTACAACAAGAGACCCAGTACTTC.

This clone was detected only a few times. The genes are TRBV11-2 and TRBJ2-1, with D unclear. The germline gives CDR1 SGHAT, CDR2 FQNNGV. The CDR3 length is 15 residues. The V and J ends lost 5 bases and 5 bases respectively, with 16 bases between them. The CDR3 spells CASSIAGPNNNEQFF. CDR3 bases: TGTGCCAGCAGCATAGCAGGACCCAACAACAATGAGCAGTTCTTC.

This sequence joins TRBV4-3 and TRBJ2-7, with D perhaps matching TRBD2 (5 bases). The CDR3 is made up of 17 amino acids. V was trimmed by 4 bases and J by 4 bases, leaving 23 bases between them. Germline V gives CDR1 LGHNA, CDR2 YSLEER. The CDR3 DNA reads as TGCGCCAGCAGCCCAAGATATCAAGTCGGGATCCCTTACGAGCAGTACTTC. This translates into CASSPRYQVGIPYEQYF.

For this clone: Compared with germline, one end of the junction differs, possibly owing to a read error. The CDR3 DNA reads TGTGCCAGCAGTTTATCGTGGACAGGGGAAAAGAGTTTT. Protein: CASSLSWTGEKSF. The chain is built from TRBV27 and TRBJ1-5, with 9 bases lining up with TRBD1. This CDR3 has 13 amino acids. Germline-derived CDR1 and CDR2 are MNHEY and SMNVEV (reference sequence).